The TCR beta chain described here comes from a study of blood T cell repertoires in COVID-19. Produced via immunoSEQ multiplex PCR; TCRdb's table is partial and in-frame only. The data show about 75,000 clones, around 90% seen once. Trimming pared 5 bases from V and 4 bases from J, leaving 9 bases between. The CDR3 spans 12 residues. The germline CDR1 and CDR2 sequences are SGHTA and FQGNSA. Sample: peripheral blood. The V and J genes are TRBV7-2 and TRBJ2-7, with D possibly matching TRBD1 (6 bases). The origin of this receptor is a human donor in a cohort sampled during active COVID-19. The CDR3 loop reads CASSRDRYEQYF. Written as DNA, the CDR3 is TGTGCCAGCAGCCGAGACAGGTACGAGCAGTACTTC.